This record concerns one TCR beta chain sequence. As yet, its antigen is unknown. These data are taken from a study of T cell repertoires in cytomegalovirus infection. The overall study: The study used recently identified HLA-C-restricted and well-studied HLA-B-restricted CMV epitopes. Shared public TCR beta signatures pointed to both CMV infection and a matching HLA type.

TCRdb recomputed calls from the reads with MiXCR, one row per CDR3 protein. This table has 450,000 to 600,000 distinct CDR3 sequences, about 42% appearing once. The CDR3 has 14 amino acids. V shed 7 bases, J shed 7 bases, and the junction held 10 bases outside the gene matches. The clonotype comes from a human donor in good health (CMV status not recorded). Some clones in this sample may be carry-over from other donors' samples. The chain carries TRBV12-3 or TRBV12-4 and TRBJ1-5, with 7 bases identical to TRBD1. This material consisted of cultured PBMCs, taken from culture after CMV antigen stimulation. The DNA for the CDR3 is TGTGCCAGCACCTACCTACAGGGGAACCAGCCCCAGCATTTT. Its translation is CASTYLQGNQPQHF.